This T cell receptor beta chain was sequenced during a study of tumor-infiltrating lymphocytes in primary liver carcinoma (dated by TCRdb to 2016 to 2017). Describing the broader study: Hepatocellular carcinoma (four) or combined HCC and intrahepatic cholangiocarcinoma (one) was present in the five patients, who were three men and two women aged 30 to 69 years. Samples yielded roughly 3.5 to 8 million productive TCRbeta reads; read depth did not differ significantly between tissue types. To link TCRbeta repertoire diversity with the local molecular phenotype, the roughly 23 tumor region samples were profiled using Agilent mRNA microarrays. The five patients had tumors staged T1-T3 N0M0, with maximum diameters ranging from roughly 4 to 10 cm. A total of roughly 35 specimens from 5 patients went through TCRbeta repertoire sequencing, namely 25 tumor regions, 5 adjacent noncancerous liver tissues and 5 peripheral blood samples. High reproducibility was observed for the technical replicate repertoires, with mean shared-clone rates roughly 0.92 and correlation coefficients above 0.95. TCRbeta repertoire sequencing, expression microarrays and whole-exome sequencing were combined in the study across five regions of each liver tumor, with adjacent normal tissue and blood also included. Results the study describes overall, beyond this receptor: Compared with blood, tumors had a significantly larger share of the repertoire taken up by the top 250 clones (p = 0.039). Because sequencing covered only the TCR beta chain and unpaired alpha chains were not captured, true repertoire diversity is likely underestimated. Repertoire overlap was higher between tumor regions (mean approximately 36%) than tumor-adjacent (approximately 17%) or tumor-blood (approximately 14%) pairs, consistent with antigen-driven expansion. The study included only five patients, and the authors note findings should be validated in a larger study. Only about 7.5-25% of top clones were present in all five regions of a tumor, suggesting spatial heterogeneity of tumor-infiltrating T cells. Because the samples were bulk and unsorted, CD4+ and CD8+ T cell repertoires could not be compared.

From the cysteine through the phenylalanine, the CDR3 covers 15 amino acids. This entry keeps only the CDR3 DNA: 45 bases, framed from base 1. As encoded in the germline V gene, CDR1 is LGHNA while CDR2 is YNFKEQ. Between the V and J ends, shortened by 0 bases and 1 base respectively, the junction contains 10 bases. Total RNA and DNA were co-extracted from 20-30 mg of bulk tissue with the AllPrep DNA/RNA mini kit, without cell sorting. Between November 2015 and March 2016, about five patients in China with histopathologically diagnosed primary liver carcinoma had surgical resection. At the time of sampling, the patients had chronic HBV infection and had not received any treatment. Five spatially separated regions were sampled per tumor: superior, inferior, left-lateral and right-lateral poles, plus the tumor centre. Histological examination found more than 85% viable tumor cells in every tumor sample. Pieces of fresh tumor and adjacent tissue were cut in half, with one half kept in RNAlater at -80 degrees C and the other half sent for histology.

This clonotype was seen more than once but under ten times. Its cognate antigen has yet to be identified. There are no base qualities to consult, and no much larger clone falls within one base. Using a constant-region primer and ProtoScript II reverse transcriptase, TCRbeta-specific cDNA was reverse-transcribed from about 460 ng total RNA. TCRbeta libraries were built with three nested multiplex PCR rounds, a slightly modified ARM-PCR procedure. Multiplex TRBV1-TRBV30 forward primers and a Cbeta reverse primer were used in the first two PCR rounds, each of which was run for around 10 cycles. Sample barcodes and Illumina adapters were added in a final 25-cycle PCR using Deep VentR polymerase. Before sequencing, amplicons of 200-500 bp were gel-purified using a QIAquick gel extraction kit. TCRbeta amplicons were sequenced on an Illumina HiSeq 2500 with 250-bp paired-end reads. As for the original processing: To recover full CDR3 sequences, reads were quality-trimmed using Trimmomatic v0.33 and paired reads were then merged using FLASH v1.2.11. V, D and J germline segments were assigned to the rearranged TCRbeta sequences using MiGEC v1.2.1b. Clonotype statistics and Shannon-Wiener diversity indices were computed with VDJtools v1.0.0. To reduce sampling bias, subsequent analyses other than the diversity analysis used only the 250 most abundant clonotypes in each sample. The public reads were reanalyzed by TCRdb: fastp trimming at Q25, MiXCR alignment, in-frame beta chains only. Rows with a matching CDR3 protein are joined into one entry that keeps the most common DNA and genes. The authors' filters were not applied to this entry. The sample profile shows tens of thousands of distinct CDR3 sequences; 70% to 75% of them were found once. About a quarter of the sample comes from the top ten.

The sequenced sample was liver tumor tissue from sampling region 3. The cell subset or site label on this specimen signifies: tumor region T3, left-lateral pole. The chain is encoded by TRBV4-2 joined to TRBJ2-7; the D gene identity is not certain. This sequence was found in a man between 35 and 55 years old with primary liver carcinoma and hepatitis B virus infection. The CDR3 corresponds to CASSQDRTRSYEQYF. The DNA sequence follows: TGTGCCAGCAGCCAAGACCGGACGAGATCCTACGAGCAGTACTTC.